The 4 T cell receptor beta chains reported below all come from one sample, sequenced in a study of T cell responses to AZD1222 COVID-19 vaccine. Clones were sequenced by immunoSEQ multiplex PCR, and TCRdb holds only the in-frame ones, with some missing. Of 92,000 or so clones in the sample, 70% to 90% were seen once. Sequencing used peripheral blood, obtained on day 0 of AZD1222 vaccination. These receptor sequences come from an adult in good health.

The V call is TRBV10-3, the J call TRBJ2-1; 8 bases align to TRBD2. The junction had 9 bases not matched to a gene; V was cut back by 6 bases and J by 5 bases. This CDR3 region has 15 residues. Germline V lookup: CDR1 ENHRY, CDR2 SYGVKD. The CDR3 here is CAIRVYGAGDNEQFF. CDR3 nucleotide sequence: TGTGCCATCAGGGTCTATGGAGCGGGGGACAATGAGCAGTTCTTC.

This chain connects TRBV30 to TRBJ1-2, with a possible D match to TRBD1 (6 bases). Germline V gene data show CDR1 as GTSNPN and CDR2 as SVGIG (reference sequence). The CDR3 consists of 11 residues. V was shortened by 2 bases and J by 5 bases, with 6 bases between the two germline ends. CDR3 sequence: CAWSTGYGYTF. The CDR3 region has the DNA TGTGCCTGGAGTACAGGGTATGGCTACACCTTC. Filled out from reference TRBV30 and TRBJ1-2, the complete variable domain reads SQTIHQWPATLVQPVGSPLSLECTVEGTSNPNLYWYRQAAGRGLQLLFYSVGIGQISSEVPQNLSASRPQDRQFILSSKKLLLSDSGFYLCAWSTGYGYTFGSGTRLTVV.

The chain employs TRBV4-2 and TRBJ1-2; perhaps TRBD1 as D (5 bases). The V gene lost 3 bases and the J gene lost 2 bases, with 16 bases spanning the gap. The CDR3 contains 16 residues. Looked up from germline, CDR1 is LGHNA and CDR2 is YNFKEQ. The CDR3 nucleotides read TGTGCCAGCAGCCAGATGGGGGTCCAGGAGAACTATGGCTACACCTTC. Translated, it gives CASSQMGVQENYGYTF.

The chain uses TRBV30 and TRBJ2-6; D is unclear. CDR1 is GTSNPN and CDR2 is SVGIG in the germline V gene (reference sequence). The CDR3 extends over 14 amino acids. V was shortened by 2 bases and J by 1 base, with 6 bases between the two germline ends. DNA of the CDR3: TGTGCCTGGAGTATGGAATCTGGGGCCAACGTCCTGACTTTC. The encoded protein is CAWSMESGANVLTF.